These 12 T cell receptor beta chains were all obtained from the same sample, sequenced in a study of blood T cell repertoires in COVID-19 (dated by TCRdb to the early 2020s). Library prep was done by the immunoSEQ multiplex PCR assay. This is the immuneACCESS table as TCRdb keeps it, with only in-frame sequences that have V and J called. A part of the clones is gone; compared with another copy, unresolved V genes explain less than half, and the rest is unexplained. The sample includes 120,000 or so clones, with roughly three quarters observed a single time. 30% to 45% of the sample goes to the ten largest clones. The material sequenced was peripheral blood. The receptors stem from a man aged 40-55 years with active or convalescent COVID-19.

The genes are TRBV5-1 and TRBJ2-5; D gene uncertain. The CDR3 is 12 amino acids. Germline lookup yields CDR1 SGHRS and CDR2 YFSETQ. V gave up 0 bases and J gave up 5 bases, with 5 bases separating them. The chain's CDR3 is CASSLARETQYF. The CDR3 nucleotides read TGCGCCAGCAGCTTGGCGAGGGAGACCCAGTACTTC.

This chain connects TRBV9 to TRBJ2-3; 13 positions agree with TRBD2. V lost 4 bases and J lost 2; bases outside the gene matches: 4. This CDR3 comprises 16 residues. CDR1 is SGDLS, CDR2 YYNGEE, per germline. This CDR3 reads CASSTGLAGPTDTQYF. The CDR3 DNA reads as TGTGCCAGCAGCACGGGACTAGCGGGGCCCACAGATACGCAGTATTTT. The full variable domain, completed using reference TRBV9 and TRBJ2-3, is DSGVTQTPKHLITATGQRVTLRCSPRSGDLSVYWYQQSLDQGLQFLIQYYNGEERAKGNILERFSAQQFPDLHSELNLSSLELGDSALYFCASSTGLAGPTDTQYFGPGTRLTVL.

The chain is built from TRBV5-5 and TRBJ1-4; D call uncertain. The CDR3 runs 16 residues. Per the germline V gene, CDR1 is SGHKS and CDR2 is YYEKEE (reference sequence). Trimming removed 4 bases from V and 2 bases from J, with 15 bases in between. The CDR3 DNA is TGTGCCAGCAGCCTCCAGGCCTCCCCGACTAATGAAAAACTGTTTTTT. It encodes CASSLQASPTNEKLFF.

The V and J genes are TRBV5-1 and TRBJ1-1; 9 positions match TRBD1. Germline values: CDR1 SGHRS, CDR2 YFSETQ. The CDR3 has 14 amino acids. Trimming took 3 bases from V and 3 from J; bases not matched to a gene: 3. CDR3 coding DNA: TGCGCCAGCAGCTGGAGGACAGGGGACACTGAAGCTTTCTTT. This translates into CASSWRTGDTEAFF.

This clone occurred a few times. The rearrangement links TRBV10-3 to TRBJ1-5, with D perhaps matching TRBD1 (5 bases). The CDR3 has 14 residues. The germline V and J ends were trimmed by 10 bases and 2 bases, with 15 bases remaining between them. The germline V gene has CDR1 ENHRY and CDR2 SYGVKD. In DNA form, the CDR3 reads TGTGCCACCCGAGGGGAGGGAGGCAATCAGCCCCAGCATTTT. Translation: CATRGEGGNQPQHF.

This clone has only one observation. The J gene is TRBJ1-2, the V gene TRBV5-1; D not resolved. V shed 0 bases and J shed 4 bases, with 16 bases lying between them. This CDR3 contains 16 residues. The germline V gene has CDR1 SGHRS and CDR2 YFSETQ. The CDR3 bases are TGCGCCAGCAGCTTGGCCGTCGGAGGACCCTTCTATGGCTACACCTTC. It is translated as CASSLAVGGPFYGYTF.

The V call is TRBV30, the J call TRBJ2-3; 10 bases align to TRBD2. This CDR3 has 14 amino acids. Germline V CDR1 and CDR2: GTSNPN, SVGIG (reference sequence). V lost 8 bases to trimming and J lost 6 bases; unmatched junction nucleotides: 11. The CDR3 DNA reads TGTGCCGGGCTTACTAGCGGGAATTGGGATACGCAGTATTTT. Translation gives CAGLTSGNWDTQYF.

In DNA, the CDR3 is TGTGCCACCAGTGATCTACGGGGTGGCGGGGAGCTGTTTTTT. It translates to CATSDLRGGGELFF. This chain connects TRBV24-1 to TRBJ2-2; TRBD2 might be the D (5 bases). The V gene lost 3 bases and the J gene lost 7 bases, with 11 bases spanning the gap. The length of the CDR3 is 14 residues. Germline V CDR1 and CDR2: KGHDR, SFDVKD.

This clone was seen more than once but under ten times. The V call is TRBV18, the J call TRBJ2-3; 14 nucleotides align to TRBD2. The germline gives CDR1 KGHSH, CDR2 LQKENI. V dropped 5 bases and J dropped 4; count of bases not matched to a gene: 5. This CDR3 comprises 16 residues. CDR3 residues: CASSKKTSGGADTQYF. CDR3 sequence (DNA): TGTGCCAGCTCAAAAAAGACTAGCGGGGGGGCAGATACGCAGTATTTT.

The chain joins TRBV9 to TRBJ2-1; the match to TRBD2 covers 13 bases. CDR3 size: 15 residues. The V segment lost 0 bases and the J segment 10 bases; nucleotides outside the gene matches: 4. Germline V gene sequence: CDR1 SGDLS, CDR2 YYNGEE. In DNA, the CDR3 is TGTGCCAGCAGCGTAGAAGGGACTAGCGGGGCGGAGCAGTTCTTC. Its protein product is CASSVEGTSGAEQFF.

J is TRBJ1-6 and V is TRBV29-1; TRBD1 matches at 9 bases. CDR1 SQVTM and CDR2 ANQGSEA come from the germline V gene. The CDR3 runs to 16 residues. Germline trimming cut 6 bases from V and 0 bases from J; bases unmatched to any gene: 6. The DNA for the CDR3 is TGCAGCGTACTGGGGACAGGGAGCTCCTATAATTCACCCCTCCACTTT. This translates into CSVLGTGSSYNSPLHF.

The chain is built from TRBV11-3 and TRBJ1-1; no clear D. V was pared by 2 bases and J by 0 bases, with 7 bases between. CDR1 is SGHNT and CDR2 is YENEEA in the germline V gene. The CDR3 is 14 amino acids. CDR3: CASSLNRLNTEAFF. The CDR3 DNA sequence: TGTGCCAGCAGCTTAAACAGATTGAACACTGAAGCTTTCTTT. The variable domain in full, completed from reference TRBV11-3 and TRBJ1-1, reads EAGVVQSPRYKIIEKKQPVAFWCNPISGHNTLYWYLQNLGQGPELLIRYENEEAVDDSQLPKDRFSAERLKGVDSTLKIQPAELGDSAVYLCASSLNRLNTEAFFGQGTRLTVV.